This T cell receptor beta chain emerged from a study of blood T cell repertoires in COVID-19. Trimming took 6 bases from V and 7 from J, leaving 18 bases between them. CDR1 and CDR2 from the germline V gene are LGHNT and FRNRAP. The length of the CDR3 is 14 residues. The data were produced by immunoSEQ multiplex PCR, yet TCRdb's version contains in-frame clones alone and is incomplete. The repertoire consists of around 130,000 clones, with about 87% occurring once and the leading ten covering approximately 10%. The TCR originated in an elderly woman with acute or convalescent COVID-19. Sequencing input: peripheral blood. This chain joins TRBV12-5 and TRBJ1-1; D is possibly TRBD1 (6 bases). CDR3 sequence reads: CASGPGGGQIEAFF. The CDR3 bases are TGTGCTAGTGGCCCTGGGGGTGGACAGATTGAAGCTTTCTTT.